A selection of T cell receptor beta chains follows, all from one sample in a study of T-cell reconstitution after alpha-beta-depleted transplantation in children. In TCRdb, the PCR reads were re-called with MiXCR into one record per CDR3 protein. The sample contains hundreds of thousands of distinct CDR3 sequences, around 12% of which appear only once. Source: PBMCs, taken before TCRalphabeta/CD19-depleted stem cell transplant. The origin of the receptors is a girl aged 2 to 10 with congenital amegakaryocytic thrombocytopenia, due to receive a stem cell transplant. CDR3s include the opening cysteine and the closing phenylalanine or tryptophan. The order of the fields is D gene, clone size, V gene, J gene, CDR3 protein, CDR3 DNA. D genes are given only for firm matches. The listing skips clone size in some rows; elsewhere it reads once, few, many or a size class.

TRBD1	NA	TRBV15	TRBJ1-6	CATSRVMEDRVHSPLHF	TGTGCCACCAGCAGAGTAATGGAGGACAGGGTGCATTCACCCCTCCACTTT
NA	many	TRBV20-1	TRBJ2-3	CSAGGGTDTQYF	TGCAGCGCCGGGGGCGGCACAGATACGCAGTATTTT
NA	many	TRBV29-1	TRBJ2-7	CSVVARATYEQYF	TGCAGCGTTGTCGCGCGGGCGACCTACGAGCAGTACTTC
NA	many	TRBV12-3/TRBV12-4	TRBJ2-1	CASRSGYHNEQFF	TGTGCCAGCAGATCGGGGTATCACAATGAGCAGTTCTTC
TRBD1	NA	TRBV10-3	TRBJ1-1	CAITRGPNRDTEAFF	TGTGCCATCACGAGGGGGCCAAATCGGGACACTGAAGCTTTCTTT
NA	NA	TRBV20-1	TRBJ2-1	CSAYPSAPELGPEQFF	TGCAGTGCTTACCCCTCTGCACCCGAGTTGGGCCCTGAGCAGTTCTTC
TRBD2	many	TRBV27	TRBJ2-1	CASSPIGTSGENEQFF	TGTGCCAGCAGCCCCATCGGGACTAGCGGTGAAAATGAGCAGTTCTTC
TRBD2	NA	TRBV20-1	TRBJ2-1	CSVLAGDDEQFF	TGCAGTGTACTAGCGGGAGACGATGAGCAGTTCTTC
NA	NA	TRBV7-6	TRBJ1-1	CASSPGPSNTEAFF	TGTGCCAGCAGCCCCGGGCCGTCGAACACTGAAGCTTTCTTT
NA	NA	TRBV3-1	TRBJ2-1	CASCLALLALAAYNEQFF	TGTGCCAGCTGTTTGGCCTTACTAGCCCTTGCAGCCTACAATGAGCAGTTCTTC
NA	NA	TRBV20-1	TRBJ2-7	CSAILQETSISYEQYF	TGCAGTGCTATCCTCCAAGAAACTTCTATCTCCTACGAGCAGTACTTC
NA	many	TRBV29-1	TRBJ2-1	CSGQRGFAWNEQFF	TGCAGCGGACAGAGGGGGTTCGCCTGGAATGAGCAGTTCTTC
NA	many	TRBV20-1	TRBJ2-4	CSARGEGLAKNIQYF	TGCAGTGCTAGGGGGGAAGGCCTAGCCAAAAACATTCAGTACTTC
TRBD2	NA	TRBV20-1	TRBJ2-7	CSGQAPGLAGGQGRFEQYF	TGCAGTGGCCAGGCTCCGGGCTTAGCGGGAGGACAAGGGAGATTCGAGCAGTACTTC
NA	many	TRBV5-1	TRBJ2-4	CASRNGLGLAKNIQYF	TGCGCCAGCAGGAATGGGCTTGGATTAGCCAAAAACATTCAGTACTTC
NA	many	TRBV7-2	TRBJ2-7	CASSLPSRPRLYEQYF	TGTGCCAGCAGCTTACCGTCGAGGCCACGCCTTTACGAGCAGTACTTC
NA	many	TRBV29-1	TRBJ2-7	CSVEDLRDEQYF	TGCAGCGTTGAAGATCTGAGGGACGAGCAGTACTTC
NA	few	TRBV28	TRBJ1-2	CASSSIGPYGYTF	TGTGCCAGCAGCTCGATAGGGCCGTATGGCTACACCTTC
NA	few	TRBV18	TRBJ2-1	CASSPWTTGQFF	TGTGCCAGCTCACCATGGACTACTGGGCAGTTCTTC
NA	many	TRBV15	TRBJ2-1	CATSRGWSESYNEQFF	TGTGCCACCAGCAGAGGGTGGTCAGAAAGCTACAATGAGCAGTTCTTC
NA	NA	TRBV6-1	TRBJ1-6	CASRSLPRDKDSPLHF	TGTGCCAGCAGATCCTTACCCCGGGACAAAGATTCACCCCTCCACTTT
NA	many	TRBV5-1	TRBJ1-2	CASSPGTDTYGYTF	TGCGCCAGCAGTCCTGGGACGGATACCTATGGCTACACCTTC
NA	NA	TRBV5-5	TRBJ2-2	CASSFVQSNLGELFF	TGTGCCAGCAGCTTCGTACAGAGTAACCTAGGGGAGCTGTTTTTT
TRBD2	few	TRBV11-2	TRBJ2-1	CASSSPGTAGGYNEQFF	TGTGCCAGCAGCTCGCCGGGGACTGCGGGAGGCTACAATGAGCAGTTCTTC
TRBD2	NA	TRBV15	TRBJ2-1	CATSRVGASGNSYNEQFF	TGTGCCACCAGCAGAGTCGGGGCTAGCGGGAATTCCTACAATGAGCAGTTCTTC
TRBD1	NA	TRBV5-1	TRBJ2-5	CASSPQQGLGETQYF	TGCGCCAGCAGCCCTCAACAGGGGCTAGGGGAGACCCAGTACTTC
NA	NA	TRBV4-1	TRBJ2-2	CASSQEDWGSNTGELFF	TGCGCCAGCAGCCAAGAAGATTGGGGGAGTAACACCGGGGAGCTGTTTTTT
NA	NA	TRBV20-1	TRBJ2-1	CSANRGRSSYNEQFF	TGCAGTGCTAATCGTGGCAGGTCGTCCTACAATGAGCAGTTCTTC
NA	few	TRBV28	TRBJ1-1	CASSPTGSWNTEAFF	TGTGCCAGCAGTCCAACAGGGTCTTGGAACACTGAAGCTTTCTTT
TRBD2	NA	TRBV11-2	TRBJ2-1	CASSLRIAGGWYEQFF	TGTGCCAGCAGCTTACGGATAGCGGGAGGTTGGTATGAGCAGTTCTTC
TRBD2	NA	TRBV20-1	TRBJ2-6	CSASRRESSGANVLTF	TGCAGTGCTAGTCGGCGGGAGTCTTCCGGGGCCAACGTCCTGACTTTC
NA	NA	TRBV7-2	TRBJ2-7	CASSKGGVGAPYEQYF	TGTGCCAGCAGCAAAGGTGGGGTGGGAGCGCCCTACGAGCAGTACTTC
TRBD2	many	TRBV27	TRBJ2-3	CASRDLAGGIDTQYF	TGTGCCAGCAGGGATCTAGCGGGGGGGATAGATACGCAGTATTTT